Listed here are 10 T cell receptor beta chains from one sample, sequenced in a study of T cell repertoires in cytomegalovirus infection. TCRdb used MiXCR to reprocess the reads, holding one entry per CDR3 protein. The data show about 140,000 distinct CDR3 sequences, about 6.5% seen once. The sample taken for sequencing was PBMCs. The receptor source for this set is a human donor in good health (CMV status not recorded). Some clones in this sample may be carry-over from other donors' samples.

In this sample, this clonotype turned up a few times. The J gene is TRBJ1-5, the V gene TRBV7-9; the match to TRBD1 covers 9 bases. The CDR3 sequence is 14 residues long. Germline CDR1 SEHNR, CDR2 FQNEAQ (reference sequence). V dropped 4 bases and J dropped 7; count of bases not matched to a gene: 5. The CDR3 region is CASSSGTGKQPQHF. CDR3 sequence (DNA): TGTGCCAGCAGCTCCGGGACAGGGAAACAGCCCCAGCATTTT.

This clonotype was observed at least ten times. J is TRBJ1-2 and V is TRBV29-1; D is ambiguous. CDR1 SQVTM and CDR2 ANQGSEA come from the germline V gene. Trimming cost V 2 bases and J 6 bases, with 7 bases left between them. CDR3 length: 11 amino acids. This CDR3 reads CSVEIRDGYTF. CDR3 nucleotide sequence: TGCAGCGTTGAAATCCGGGATGGCTACACCTTC.

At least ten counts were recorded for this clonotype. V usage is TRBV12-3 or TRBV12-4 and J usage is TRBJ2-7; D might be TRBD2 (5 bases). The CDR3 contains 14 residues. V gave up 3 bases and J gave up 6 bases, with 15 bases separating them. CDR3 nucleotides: TGTGCCAGCAGTTTCTCCCTCGGACTGGTCGAGCAGTACTTC. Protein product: CASSFSLGLVEQYF.

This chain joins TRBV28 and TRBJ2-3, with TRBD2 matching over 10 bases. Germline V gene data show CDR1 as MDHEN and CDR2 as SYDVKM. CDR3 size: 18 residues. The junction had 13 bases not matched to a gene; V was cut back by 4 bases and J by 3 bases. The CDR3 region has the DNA TGTGCCAGCAGTTCTTCCTCTTCCGGACTAGCGGAAACAGATACGCAGTATTTT. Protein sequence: CASSSSSSGLAETDTQYF.

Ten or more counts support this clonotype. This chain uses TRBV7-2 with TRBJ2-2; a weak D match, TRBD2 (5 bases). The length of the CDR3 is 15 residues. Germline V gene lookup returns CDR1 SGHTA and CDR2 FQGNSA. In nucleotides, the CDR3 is TGTGCAGCCAAAAAACGGCTAGCTGACTCCGGGGAGCTGTTTTTT. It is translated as CAAKKRLADSGELFF.

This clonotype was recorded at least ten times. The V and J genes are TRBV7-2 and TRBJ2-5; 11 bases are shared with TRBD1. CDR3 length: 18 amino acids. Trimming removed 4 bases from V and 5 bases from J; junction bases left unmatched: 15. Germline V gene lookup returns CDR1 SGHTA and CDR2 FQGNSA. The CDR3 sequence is CASSSRDRGFPRRETQYF. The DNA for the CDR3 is TGTGCCAGCAGCTCCCGGGACAGGGGGTTCCCACGGAGGGAGACCCAGTACTTC.

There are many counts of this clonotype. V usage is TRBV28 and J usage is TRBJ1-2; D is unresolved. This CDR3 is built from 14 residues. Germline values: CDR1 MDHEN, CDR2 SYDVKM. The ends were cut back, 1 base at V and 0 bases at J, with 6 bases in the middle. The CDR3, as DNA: TGTGCCAGCAGTTTATTCAGAGCTAACTATGGCTACACCTTC. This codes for CASSLFRANYGYTF.

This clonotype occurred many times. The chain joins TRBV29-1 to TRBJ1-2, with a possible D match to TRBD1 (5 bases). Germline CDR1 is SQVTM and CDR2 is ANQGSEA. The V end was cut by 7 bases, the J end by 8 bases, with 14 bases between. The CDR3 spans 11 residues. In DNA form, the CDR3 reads TGCAGCGGTGGGGACTTGGAGGGCTACACCTTC. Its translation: CSGGDLEGYTF.

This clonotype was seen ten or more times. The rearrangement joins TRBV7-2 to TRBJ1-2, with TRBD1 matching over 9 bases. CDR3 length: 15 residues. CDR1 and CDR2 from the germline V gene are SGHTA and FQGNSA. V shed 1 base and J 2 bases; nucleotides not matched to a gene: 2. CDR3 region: CASSLGGTGNYGYTF. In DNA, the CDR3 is TGTGCCAGCAGCTTAGGGGGGACAGGGAACTATGGCTACACCTTC.

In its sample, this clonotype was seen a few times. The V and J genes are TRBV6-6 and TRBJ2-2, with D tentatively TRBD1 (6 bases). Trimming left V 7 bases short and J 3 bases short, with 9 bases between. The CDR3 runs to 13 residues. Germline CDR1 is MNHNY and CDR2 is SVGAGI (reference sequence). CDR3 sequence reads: CASKGQYTGELFF. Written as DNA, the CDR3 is TGTGCCAGCAAAGGACAGTACACCGGGGAGCTGTTTTTT.